A single sample is the source of the 20 T cell receptor beta chains below, sequenced in a study of blood T cell repertoires in COVID-19. Measured with immunoSEQ multiplex PCR; TCRdb has only the in-frame clones, and not every one. In the table there are fewer than 200,000 clones, approximately 87% of which are singletons. The sample comprised PBMCs or T cells enriched from blood (not recorded which). The source is a woman in her forties or fifties who had recovered from COVID-19.

In nucleotides, the CDR3 is TGTGCCAGCTCACCACCTACTAGCGGATTTTACAATGAGCAGTTCTTC. This sequence encodes CASSPPTSGFYNEQFF. The rearrangement links TRBV18 to TRBJ2-1; 8 positions match TRBD2. Germline lookup yields CDR1 KGHSH and CDR2 LQKENI. This CDR3 spans 16 amino acids. Trimming took 0 bases from V and 4 from J; bases not matched to a gene: 5. Variable domain in full (rest from reference TRBV18 and TRBJ2-1): NAGVMQNPRHLVRRRGQEARLRCSPMKGHSHVYWYRQLPEEGLKFMVYLQKENIIDESGMPKERFSAEFPKEGPSILRIQQVVRGDSAAYFCASSPPTSGFYNEQFFGPGTRLTVL.

This sequence joins TRBV27 and TRBJ1-2; the D gene is possibly TRBD1 (5 bases). This CDR3 has 13 residues. CDR1 is MNHEY and CDR2 is SMNVEV in the germline V gene (reference sequence). Trimming took off 6 bases at V and 5 bases at J, with 13 bases between the two ends. CDR3 nucleotide sequence: TGTGCCAGCAGGACAGAAGACCTATATGGCTACACCTTC. Translation gives CASRTEDLYGYTF.

The chain employs TRBV27 and TRBJ2-5; TRBD1 might be the D (6 bases). The CDR3 totals 14 residues. Trimming removed 4 bases from V and 5 bases from J, with 14 bases in between. Germline CDR1 is MNHEY and CDR2 is SMNVEV (reference sequence). CDR3 residues: CASSSLRDTETQYF. CDR3 bases: TGTGCCAGCAGTTCACTCCGGGACACGGAGACCCAGTACTTC.

This chain joins TRBV30 and TRBJ1-2, with 12 bases lining up with TRBD1. Germline-derived CDR1 and CDR2 are GTSNPN and SVGIG (reference sequence). The V and J ends lost 0 bases and 7 bases, in that order; junction bases with no gene match: 9. CDR3 length: 16 amino acids. The chain's CDR3 is CAWSVTPGQGAAGYTF. The CDR3, as DNA: TGTGCCTGGAGTGTAACCCCGGGACAGGGGGCGGCTGGCTACACCTTC.

V is TRBV25-1 and J is TRBJ2-1; D ambiguous. CDR3 length equals 13 residues. The germline gives CDR1 MGHDK, CDR2 SYGVNS. V dropped 0 bases and J dropped 10 bases, with 10 bases sitting between them. CDR3 loop: CASSEYYLGEQFF. DNA of the CDR3: TGTGCCAGCAGTGAATACTATCTCGGGGAGCAGTTCTTC.

V is TRBV6-5 and J is TRBJ1-6; no clear D. CDR1 is MNHEY and CDR2 is SVGAGI in the germline V gene. The CDR3 is 11 amino acids. V lost 8 bases to trimming and J lost 11 bases, with 10 bases between them. The DNA for the CDR3 is TGTGCCAGCCGGTCCCTGGCACCCCTCCACTTT. Translation: CASRSLAPLHF.

This chain links TRBV19 with TRBJ1-3; D is uncertain. Germline V CDR1 and CDR2: LNHDA, SQIVND (reference sequence). The CDR3 sequence is 13 residues long. Trimming removed 7 bases from V and 1 base from J, with 8 bases in between. The CDR3 reads CASTLASGNTIYF. DNA of the CDR3: TGTGCCAGTACCCTGGCATCTGGAAACACCATATATTTT.

J is TRBJ2-3 and V is TRBV18; 9 bases match TRBD2. This CDR3 comprises 19 residues. Germline V gene lookup returns CDR1 KGHSH and CDR2 LQKENI. Germline trimming cut 3 bases from V and 0 bases from J; bases unmatched to any gene: 13. The CDR3 sequence: CASSPGAAGGSKSTDTQYF. The CDR3, as DNA: TGTGCCAGCTCACCCGGAGCGGCGGGGGGGTCGAAGAGCACAGATACGCAGTATTTT.

The chain is built from TRBV11-3 and TRBJ2-4, with D possibly being TRBD1 (5 bases). The CDR3 loop spans 12 amino acids. V lost 5 bases and J lost 4, with 6 bases in between. The germline CDR1 and CDR2 sequences are SGHNT and YENEEA. As DNA, the CDR3 is TGTGCCAGCAGCCGACAGAAAAACATTCAGTACTTC. Protein sequence: CASSRQKNIQYF.

V usage is TRBV7-2 and J usage is TRBJ2-3; TRBD1 agrees at 7 bases. Unmatched junction bases numbered 4, after V lost 5 bases and J lost 2 bases. The CDR3 totals 14 residues. Germline CDR1 SGHTA, CDR2 FQGNSA. The CDR3 reads CASSQTGFTDTQYF. In DNA, the CDR3 is TGTGCCAGCAGCCAGACAGGGTTCACAGATACGCAGTATTTT.

The J gene is TRBJ2-1, the V gene TRBV7-6; D perhaps matches TRBD1 (5 bases). Germline loops: CDR1 SGHVS, CDR2 FNYEAQ. CDR3 length equals 16 residues. Trimming removed 3 bases from V and 3 bases from J, with 15 bases in between. The CDR3 DNA reads as TGTGCCAGCAGCTTTGGGGCGCTTCCTCTCTACAATGAGCAGTTCTTC. This sequence encodes CASSFGALPLYNEQFF.

V is TRBV7-9 and J is TRBJ2-5, with no clear D. V dropped 3 bases and J dropped 5 bases, with 13 bases sitting between them. The CDR3 has 14 residues. The germline V gene encodes CDR1 SEHNR and CDR2 FQNEAQ (reference sequence). The CDR3 DNA is TGTGCCAGCAGCTTCACCGGGTTCGGTGAGACCCAGTACTTC. Amino acid sequence: CASSFTGFGETQYF.

V gene TRBV20-1 combines with J gene TRBJ1-1; TRBD1 might be the D (6 bases). Trimming stripped 6 bases from V and 0 bases from J, with 14 bases between. The CDR3 length is 14 residues. Germline V lookup: CDR1 DFQATT, CDR2 SNEGSKA (reference sequence). This CDR3 is CSASPGTLNTEAFF. Written as DNA, the CDR3 is TGCAGTGCGAGTCCCGGGACATTGAACACTGAAGCTTTCTTT.

The genes are TRBV10-2 and TRBJ2-5; the D gene is possibly TRBD2 (6 bases). In germline, CDR1 is WSHSY, CDR2 SAAADI. The CDR3 has 12 amino acids. V dropped 5 bases and J dropped 4 bases, with 8 bases sitting between them. CDR3 region: CASSLARETQYF. The CDR3 bases are TGCGCCAGCAGTCTAGCGCGAGAGACCCAGTACTTC.

The CDR3 DNA is TGTGCCAGCAGTTTAGCCACGGGGGGGGCGCGGGTCATTCAGTACTTC. Protein sequence: CASSLATGGARVIQYF. V and J are TRBV28 and TRBJ2-4, with 8 positions matching TRBD2. The V gene end was trimmed by 2 bases and the J gene end by 9 bases; junction bases not matched to a gene: 12. The germline gives CDR1 MDHEN, CDR2 SYDVKM. This CDR3 contains 16 residues.

The chain uses TRBV29-1 and TRBJ2-7; maybe TRBD2 (5 bases). Germline CDR1 reads SQVTM; CDR2 reads ANQGSEA. This CDR3 is 11 amino acids long. This CDR3 is CVVEGSHEQYV. CDR3 nucleotide sequence: TGCGTCGTAGAGGGTTCCCACGAGCAGTACGTC.

The table lists this clone with a few counts. The rearrangement links TRBV19 to TRBJ1-5; possible D gene TRBD1, 5 bases. The CDR3 runs 12 residues. The V and J ends lost 5 bases and 7 bases respectively, with 9 bases between them. Germline V gene sequence: CDR1 LNHDA, CDR2 SQIVND (reference sequence). The CDR3 sequence is CASSLGGQPQHF. In nucleotides, the CDR3 is TGTGCCAGTAGTCTGGGGGGGCAGCCCCAGCATTTT.

This clone was seen just once. The V gene is TRBV27, the J gene TRBJ1-2, with a possible D match to TRBD1 (5 bases). The CDR3 length is 13 residues. Per the germline V gene, CDR1 is MNHEY and CDR2 is SMNVEV (reference sequence). V lost 8 bases to trimming and J lost 4 bases, with 14 bases between them. The CDR3 region is CASGSTAGYGYTF. The CDR3 nucleotides are TGTGCCAGCGGGTCGACAGCTGGCTATGGCTACACCTTC.

The chain couples TRBV7-8 to TRBJ2-1; TRBD2 might be the D (6 bases). V was trimmed by 1 base and J by 5 bases, leaving 9 bases between them. CDR3 length: 14 residues. Germline V CDR1 and CDR2: SGHVS, FQNEAQ. The CDR3 is CASSLELANNEQFF. For the CDR3, the DNA is TGTGCCAGCAGCTTAGAACTAGCCAACAATGAGCAGTTCTTC.

The chain couples TRBV5-5 to TRBJ2-7, with 8 nucleotides matching TRBD2. The V and J ends lost 1 base and 3 bases, in that order; junction bases with no gene match: 15. Germline CDR1 and CDR2: SGHKS and YYEKEE (reference sequence). The CDR3 has 18 residues. CDR3 loop: CASSLQLTRGGGYYEQYV. The CDR3 region has the DNA TGTGCCAGCAGCTTGCAGTTGACTCGGGGGGGAGGTTACTACGAGCAGTACGTC.